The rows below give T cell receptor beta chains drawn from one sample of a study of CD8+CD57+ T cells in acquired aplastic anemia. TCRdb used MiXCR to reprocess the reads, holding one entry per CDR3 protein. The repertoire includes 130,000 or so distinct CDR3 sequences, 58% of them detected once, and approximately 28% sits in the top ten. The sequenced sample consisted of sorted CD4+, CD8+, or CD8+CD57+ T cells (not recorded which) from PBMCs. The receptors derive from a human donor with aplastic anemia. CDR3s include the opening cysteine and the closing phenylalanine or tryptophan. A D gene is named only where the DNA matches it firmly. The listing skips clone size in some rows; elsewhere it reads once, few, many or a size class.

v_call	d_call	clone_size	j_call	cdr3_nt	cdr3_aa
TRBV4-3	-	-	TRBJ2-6	TGCGCCAGCAGCCACGGTTTTGGGGCCAACGTCCTGACTTTC	CASSHGFGANVLTF
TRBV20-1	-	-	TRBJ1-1	TGCAGTGCTAGTCCAGCCATGAACACTGAAGCTTTCTTT	CSASPAMNTEAFF
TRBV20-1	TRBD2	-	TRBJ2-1	TGCAGTGCTAGACCCAGCGGGGACAATGAGCAGTTCTTC	CSARPSGDNEQFF
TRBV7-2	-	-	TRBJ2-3	TGTGCCAGCAGCTTAGGACATTTT	CASSLGHF
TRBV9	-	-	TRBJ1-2	TGTGCCAGCAGCGGCCTACAGGGTGGAGGTGGCTACACCTTC	CASSGLQGGGGYTF
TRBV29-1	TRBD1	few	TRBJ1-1	TGCAGCGTTGGGGCAGGGGGCCTTTCCACTGAAGCTTTCTTT	CSVGAGGLSTEAFF
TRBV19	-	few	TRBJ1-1	TGTGTCAGTAGTATCACAGGGAGAGCTTTCTTT	CVSSITGRAFF
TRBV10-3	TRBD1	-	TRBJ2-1	TGTGCCATCAGTGAGTCGAGGACAGGGAGCAATGAGCAGTTCTTC	CAISESRTGSNEQFF
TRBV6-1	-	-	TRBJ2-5	TGTGCCAGCAGTCCCATTGACCAAGAGACCCAGTACTTC	CASSPIDQETQYF
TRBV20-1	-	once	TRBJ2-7	TGCAGTGCTAGACGTGGTGCAGAGCAGTACTTC	CSARRGAEQYF
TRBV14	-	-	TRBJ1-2	TGTGCCAGCAGCCAACTGGGGGCGCTGGGCTACACCTTC	CASSQLGALGYTF
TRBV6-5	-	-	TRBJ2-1	TGTGCCAGCAGTTTAATTGGGAGCGGTAATGAGCAGTTCTTC	CASSLIGSGNEQFF
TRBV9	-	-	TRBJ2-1	TGTGCCAGCAGCGTAGAACAGTTCTCCTACAATGAGCAGTTCTTC	CASSVEQFSYNEQFF
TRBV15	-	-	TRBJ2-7	TGTGCCACCAGCTTCCGGTTGGGCAACTCCTACGAGCAGTACTTC	CATSFRLGNSYEQYF
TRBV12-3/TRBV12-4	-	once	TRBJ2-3	TGTGCCAGCACCCTCTTGGACAGAAGCACAGATACGCAGTATTTT	CASTLLDRSTDTQYF
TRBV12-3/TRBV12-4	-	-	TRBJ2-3	TGTGCCAGCAGTGATTCAGGGAGAACAGATACGCAGTATTTT	CASSDSGRTDTQYF
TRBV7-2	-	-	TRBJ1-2	TGTGCCAGCAGCTTATCTGAATACTATGGCTACACCTTC	CASSLSEYYGYTF
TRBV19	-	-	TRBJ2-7	TGTGCCAGTAGTCAGGGAGAAGGTACTTACGATCAGTACTTC	CASSQGEGTYDQYF
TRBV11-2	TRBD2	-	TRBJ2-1	TGTGCCAGCAGCTTAGTTGCTAGCGGAAGCTCCTACAATGAGCAGTTCTTC	CASSLVASGSSYNEQFF
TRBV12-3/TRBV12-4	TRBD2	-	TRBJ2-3	TGTGCCAGCAGTCTCGGGACTAGCGGGGGCGCAGATACGCAGTATTTT	CASSLGTSGGADTQYF